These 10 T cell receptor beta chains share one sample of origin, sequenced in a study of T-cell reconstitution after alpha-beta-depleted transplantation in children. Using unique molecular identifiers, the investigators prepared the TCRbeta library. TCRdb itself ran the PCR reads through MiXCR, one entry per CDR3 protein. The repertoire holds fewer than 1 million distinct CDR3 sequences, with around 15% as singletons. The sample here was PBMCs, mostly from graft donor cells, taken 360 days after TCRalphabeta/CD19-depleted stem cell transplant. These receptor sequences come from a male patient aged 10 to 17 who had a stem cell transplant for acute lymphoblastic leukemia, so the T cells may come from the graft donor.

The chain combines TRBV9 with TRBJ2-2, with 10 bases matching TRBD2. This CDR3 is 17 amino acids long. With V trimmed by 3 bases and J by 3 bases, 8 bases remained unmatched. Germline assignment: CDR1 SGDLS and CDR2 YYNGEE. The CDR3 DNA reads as TGTGCCAGCAGCGGAAATAGCGGGAGGTCGTACACCGGGGAGCTGTTTTTT. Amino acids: CASSGNSGRSYTGELFF.

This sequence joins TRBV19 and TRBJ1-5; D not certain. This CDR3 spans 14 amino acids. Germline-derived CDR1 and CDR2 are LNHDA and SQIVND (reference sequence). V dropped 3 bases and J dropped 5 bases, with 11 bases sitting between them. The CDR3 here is CASSMRVGDQPQHF. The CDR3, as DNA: TGTGCCAGTAGTATGAGGGTAGGAGATCAGCCCCAGCATTTT.

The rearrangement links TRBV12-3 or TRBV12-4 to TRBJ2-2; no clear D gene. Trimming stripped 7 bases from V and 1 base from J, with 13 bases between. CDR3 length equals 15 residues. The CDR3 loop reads CASTQDHLNTGELFF. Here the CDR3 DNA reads TGTGCCAGCACCCAGGACCATTTGAACACCGGGGAGCTGTTTTTT.

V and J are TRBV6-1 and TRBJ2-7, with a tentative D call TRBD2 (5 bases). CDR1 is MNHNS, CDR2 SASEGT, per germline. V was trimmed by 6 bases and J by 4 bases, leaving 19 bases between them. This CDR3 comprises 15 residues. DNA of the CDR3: TGTGCCAGCAGCTCCCCAAGGGCAGCGGAGTACGAGCAGTACTTC. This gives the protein CASSSPRAAEYEQYF.

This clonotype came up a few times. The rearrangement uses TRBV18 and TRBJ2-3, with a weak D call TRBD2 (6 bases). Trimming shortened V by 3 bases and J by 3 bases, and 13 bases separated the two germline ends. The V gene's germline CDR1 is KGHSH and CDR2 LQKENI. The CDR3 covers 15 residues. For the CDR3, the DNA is TGTGCCAGCTCACCTGAAGCGGGTCCGACAGATACGCAGTATTTT. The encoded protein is CASSPEAGPTDTQYF.

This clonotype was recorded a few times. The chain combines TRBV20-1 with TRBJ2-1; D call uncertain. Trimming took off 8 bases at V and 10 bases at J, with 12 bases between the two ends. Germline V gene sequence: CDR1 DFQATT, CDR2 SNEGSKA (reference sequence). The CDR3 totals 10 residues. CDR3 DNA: TGCAGTTCTCCGGGTGACGAGCAGTTCTTC. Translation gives CSSPGDEQFF.

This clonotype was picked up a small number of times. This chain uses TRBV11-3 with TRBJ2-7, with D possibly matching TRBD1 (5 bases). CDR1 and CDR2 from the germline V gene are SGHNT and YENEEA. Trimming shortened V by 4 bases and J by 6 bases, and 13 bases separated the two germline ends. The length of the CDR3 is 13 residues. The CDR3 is CASSSESGAEQYF. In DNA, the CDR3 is TGTGCCAGCAGCTCGGAGTCTGGGGCCGAGCAGTACTTC.

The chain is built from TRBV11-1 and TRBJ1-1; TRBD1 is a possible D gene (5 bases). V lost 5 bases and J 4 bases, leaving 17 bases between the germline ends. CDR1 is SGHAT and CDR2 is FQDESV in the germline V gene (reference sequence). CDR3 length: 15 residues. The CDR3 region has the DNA TGTGCCAGCAGCACCCATCGGAAGGGGAGCACTGAAGCTTTCTTT. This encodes CASSTHRKGSTEAFF.

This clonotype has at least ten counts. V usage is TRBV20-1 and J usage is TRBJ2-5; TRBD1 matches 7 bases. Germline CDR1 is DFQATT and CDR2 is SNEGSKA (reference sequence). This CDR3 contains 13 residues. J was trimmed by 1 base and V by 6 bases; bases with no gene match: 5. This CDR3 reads CSAPGTAQETQYF. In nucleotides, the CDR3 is TGCAGTGCGCCCGGGACAGCCCAAGAGACCCAGTACTTC.

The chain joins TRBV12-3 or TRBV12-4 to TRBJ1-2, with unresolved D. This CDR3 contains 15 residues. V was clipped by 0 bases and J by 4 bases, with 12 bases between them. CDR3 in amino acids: CASSLAVVGSYGYTF. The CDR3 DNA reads TGTGCCAGCAGTTTAGCAGTGGTAGGATCCTATGGCTACACCTTC.